This record concerns one TCR beta chain sequence. Its specificity is not known. Germline V lookup: CDR1 MNHEY, CDR2 SVGAGI. With V trimmed by 5 bases and J by 5 bases, 10 bases remained unmatched. The CDR3 sequence is 15 residues long. The data belong to a study of shared clonotypes between healthy human individuals. Findings and caveats of the study: It was only blood that was sampled, and tissue repertoires likely differ. Generation probabilities were higher for clonotypes shared across all four sorted-subset donors than for unshared ones.

Donors were healthy HIV-negative adults without recently reported acute infections or vaccinations. 200 ng DNA, about 28,000 T cell genomes, went into each sorted-subset replicate PCR. TCRdb's table, derived via immunoSEQ multiplex PCR, lists solely in-frame clones and lacks some. The table has some 2 million clones, 90% to 95% seen once. The chain links TRBV6-5 to TRBJ2-5, with TRBD2 matching 8 bases. This TCR derives from a man between 18 and 29 years old in good health. Sequenced sample: naive CD4+ T cells sorted from blood. The subset denotes: CD45RA+ positively selected. The CDR3 DNA follows: TGTGCCAGCAGTCCCCGAGCGGGGGCCTTGGAGACCCAGTACTTC. It is translated as CASSPRAGALETQYF.